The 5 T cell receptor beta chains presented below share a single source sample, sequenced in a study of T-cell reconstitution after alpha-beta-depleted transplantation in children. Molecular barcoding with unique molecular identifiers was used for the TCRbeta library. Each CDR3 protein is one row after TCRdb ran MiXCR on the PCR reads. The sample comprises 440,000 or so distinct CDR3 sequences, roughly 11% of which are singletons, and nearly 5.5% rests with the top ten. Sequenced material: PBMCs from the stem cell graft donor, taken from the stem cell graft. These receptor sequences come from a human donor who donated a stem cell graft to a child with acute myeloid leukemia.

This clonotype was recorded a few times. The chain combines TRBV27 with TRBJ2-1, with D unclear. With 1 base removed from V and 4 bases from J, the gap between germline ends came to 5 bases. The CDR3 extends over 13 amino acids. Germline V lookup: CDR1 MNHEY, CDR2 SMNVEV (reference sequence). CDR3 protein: CASSLFGYNEQFF. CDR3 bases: TGTGCCAGCAGTTTATTTGGGTACAATGAGCAGTTCTTC.

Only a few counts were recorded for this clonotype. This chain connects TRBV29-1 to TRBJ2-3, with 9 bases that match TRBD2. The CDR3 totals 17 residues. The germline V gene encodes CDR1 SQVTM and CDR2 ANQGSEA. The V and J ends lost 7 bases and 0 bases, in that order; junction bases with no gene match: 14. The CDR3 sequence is CSAQEGGGATSTDTQYF. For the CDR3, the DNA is TGCAGCGCGCAAGAAGGCGGGGGGGCTACTAGCACAGATACGCAGTATTTT.

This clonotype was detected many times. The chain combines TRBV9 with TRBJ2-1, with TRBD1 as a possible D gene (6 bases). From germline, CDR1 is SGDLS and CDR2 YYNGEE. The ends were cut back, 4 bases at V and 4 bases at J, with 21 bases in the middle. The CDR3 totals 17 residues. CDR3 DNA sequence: TGTGCCAGCAGCCCACCGGTGGGGGCCGGCGGGTACAATGAGCAGTTCTTC. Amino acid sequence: CASSPPVGAGGYNEQFF.

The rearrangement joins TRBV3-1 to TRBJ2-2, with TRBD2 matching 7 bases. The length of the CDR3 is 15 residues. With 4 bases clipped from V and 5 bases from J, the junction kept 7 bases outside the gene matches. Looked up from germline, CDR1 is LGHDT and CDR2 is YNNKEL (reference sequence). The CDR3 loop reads CASSRRTRGTGELFF. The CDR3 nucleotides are TGTGCCAGCAGCCGAAGGACTAGGGGAACCGGGGAGCTGTTTTTT.

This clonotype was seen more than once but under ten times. For the CDR3, the DNA is TGCGCCAGCAGCTTGGGGGTCCGAGGGCAGGGCTCCTACGAGCAGTACTTC. It specifies CASSLGVRGQGSYEQYF. The rearrangement links TRBV5-1 to TRBJ2-7; either TRBD1 or TRBD2 may fit D (5 bases each). Germline loops: CDR1 SGHRS, CDR2 YFSETQ. The CDR3 is 17 amino acids. Trimming took off 0 bases at V and 0 bases at J, with 16 bases between the two ends.